This T cell receptor (beta chain) was recorded in a study of cytomegalovirus exposure and HLA in healthy donors. Germline CDR1 SNHLY, CDR2 FYNNEI. V lost 3 bases and J 0 bases, leaving 9 bases between the germline ends. The CDR3 is 14 amino acids. The primer mix had 60 Vbeta and 13 Jbeta primers. Data came from immunoSEQ multiplex PCR; TCRdb stores just in-frame clones and leaves some out. Seen here are about 150,000 clones, 82% observed once, and the top ten hold 6.5% to 7.5%. Sequencing input: PBMCs. The V gene is TRBV2, the J gene TRBJ2-7; D uncertain. The sequence derives from a woman in her forties or fifties in good health and CMV-seropositive. In DNA, the CDR3 is TGTGCCAGCAGTGATAACCCAGGCTCCTACGAGCAGTACTTC. It is translated as CASSDNPGSYEQYF.